One and the same sample provided the 8 T cell receptor beta chains below, sequenced in a study of blood T cell repertoires in COVID-19. Only in-frame clones appear in the TCRdb table, and some are missing; sequencing was by immunoSEQ multiplex PCR. This sample has roughly 48,000 clones; roughly 90% occur once, and the top ten carry 13% to 15%. Sequenced: peripheral blood. Receptors were obtained from a human donor in a cohort sampled during active COVID-19.

The chain combines TRBV6-6 with TRBJ1-1; the D is unclear. The CDR3 is 16 amino acids. Germline loops: CDR1 MNHNY, CDR2 SVGAGI (reference sequence). With 1 base removed from V and 5 bases from J, the gap between germline ends came to 17 bases. In DNA form, the CDR3 reads TGTGCCAGCAGTTACTTCGGTCGGGAGGTTAGTACTGAAGCTTTCTTT. It is translated as CASSYFGREVSTEAFF.

The rearrangement links TRBV7-8 to TRBJ2-3, with 9 nucleotides matching TRBD1. Germline CDR1 reads SGHVS; CDR2 reads FQNEAQ. The CDR3 covers 16 residues. J lost 0 bases, V lost 4 bases, and 5 bases had no gene match. CDR3 bases: TGTGCCAGCAGCTCTCTTGACAGGGGGAGCACAGATACGCAGTATTTT. This translates into CASSSLDRGSTDTQYF. The whole variable domain, remainder taken from reference TRBV7-8 and TRBJ2-3, is GAGVSQSPRYKVAKRGQDVALRCDPISGHVSLFWYQQALGQGPEFLTYFQNEAQLDKSGLPSDRFFAERPEGSVSTLKIQRTQQEDSAVYLCASSSLDRGSTDTQYFGPGTRLTVL.

The genes are TRBV3-1 (or the pseudogene TRBV3-2) and TRBJ2-7; the match to TRBD2 covers 10 bases. The CDR3 sequence is 16 residues long. Germline-derived CDR1 and CDR2 are LGHDT and YNNKEL (reference sequence). With V trimmed by 4 bases and J by 7 bases, 13 bases remained unmatched. CDR3 sequence (DNA): TGTGCCAGCAGCCCTGGGACTAGCGTCTTCATGACAGAGCAGTACTTC. Translation: CASSPGTSVFMTEQYF.

The rearrangement uses TRBV19 and TRBJ1-2; TRBD1 agrees at 9 bases. The CDR3 is made up of 14 amino acids. CDR1 LNHDA and CDR2 SQIVND come from the germline V gene (reference sequence). V was clipped by 4 bases and J by 8 bases; unmatched bases: 8. CDR3 bases: TGTGCCAGTAGTACAGGACAGGGGTTAATCGGCTACACCTTC. The encoded protein is CASSTGQGLIGYTF. The full variable domain, in which reference TRBV19 and TRBJ1-2 provide the parts outside the CDR3, is DGGITQSPKYLFRKEGQNVTLSCEQNLNHDAMYWYRQDPGQGLRLIYYSQIVNDFQKGDIAEGYSVSREKKESFPLTVTSAQKNPTAFYLCASSTGQGLIGYTFGSGTRLTVV.

This chain links TRBV5-5 with TRBJ1-1, with 9 bases lining up with TRBD1. In germline, CDR1 is SGHKS, CDR2 YYEKEE (reference sequence). The CDR3 runs 16 residues. The V gene end was trimmed by 2 bases and the J gene end by 0 bases; junction bases not matched to a gene: 5. CDR3 residues: CASSFRTGGMNTEAFF. The CDR3 DNA reads as TGTGCCAGCAGCTTCAGAACAGGGGGCATGAACACTGAAGCTTTCTTT.

This sequence joins TRBV9 and TRBJ2-6; no firm D call. This CDR3 has 17 amino acids. The germline V and J ends were trimmed by 0 bases and 3 bases, with 13 bases remaining between them. Germline lookup yields CDR1 SGDLS and CDR2 YYNGEE. CDR3 sequence (DNA): TGTGCCAGCAGCGTAGCAGGTTCGGTATATGGGGCCAACGTCCTGACTTTC. Protein: CASSVAGSVYGANVLTF.

Concerning this clone itself: Other DNA sequences within the sample encode an identical CDR3. The chain couples TRBV3-1 (or the pseudogene TRBV3-2) to TRBJ1-2; weak D call: TRBD1 (5 bases). CDR3 length equals 14 residues. In germline, CDR1 is LGHDT, CDR2 YNNKEL (reference sequence). Trimming took off 4 bases at V and 7 bases at J, with 16 bases between the two ends. The CDR3 sequence: CASSPTGGRGGYTF. Written as DNA, the CDR3 is TGTGCCAGCAGCCCCACTGGAGGGAGGGGTGGCTACACCTTC.

This clone has just a few counts. This chain joins TRBV21-1 and TRBJ1-6; the table's TRBD1 call for D was not verified on the DNA. TRBV21-1 is a pseudogene. The CDR3 loop spans 14 amino acids. The CDR3 bases are TGTGCCAGCAGCATCCAGGGCCGTAATTCACCCCTCCACTTT. Its translation is CASSIQGRNSPLHF.